The 22 T cell receptor beta chains below come from one sample, sequenced in a study of shared clonotypes between healthy human individuals. The repertoire was sequenced with immunoSEQ multiplex PCR; TCRdb's copy has only in-frame clones and lacks some. The data hold roughly 1,600,000 clones, with just under 99% observed a single time. Sequenced material: naive CD4+ T cells sorted from blood. Subset here: CD45RA+ positively selected. The receptors stem from a man aged 25-40 years in good health.

The V gene is TRBV5-1, the J gene TRBJ2-2; possibly TRBD1 for D (5 bases). This CDR3 has 15 amino acids. Trimming cost V 1 base and J 4 bases, with 11 bases left between them. Germline V gene sequence: CDR1 SGHRS, CDR2 YFSETQ. The CDR3 nucleotides read TGCGCCAGCAGCTTGAAGGGTACAGGCACCGGGGAGCTGTTTTTT. Translating it yields CASSLKGTGTGELFF.

This chain connects TRBV5-5 to TRBJ2-3, with 7 positions matching TRBD2. Germline CDR1 and CDR2: SGHKS and YYEKEE (reference sequence). The CDR3 runs 15 residues. The trim removed 3 bases at V and 1 base at J, leaving 5 bases unmatched. In nucleotides, the CDR3 is TGTGCCAGCAGCTACGGGGCGGGGGGCACAGATACGCAGTATTTT. This gives the protein CASSYGAGGTDTQYF.

About this clone: Other nucleotide sequences from this sample produce the same CDR3. V and J are TRBV5-1 and TRBJ2-5, with a weak D call TRBD1 (5 bases). The CDR3 runs 11 residues. Deletions cut 6 bases from V and 5 bases from J, with 8 bases between. Germline CDR1 reads SGHRS; CDR2 reads YFSETQ. The CDR3 DNA sequence: TGCGCCAGCAAAGGGGTCGAGACCCAGTACTTC. Protein product: CASKGVETQYF.

This chain joins TRBV19 and TRBJ2-3, with 7 bases identical to TRBD2. Trimming at V came to 9 bases and at J to 6 bases, leaving 12 bases not matched to a gene. The CDR3 consists of 14 residues. Germline-derived CDR1 and CDR2 are LNHDA and SQIVND (reference sequence). The CDR3 reads CASAGLGLSDTQYF. For the CDR3, the DNA is TGTGCCAGCGCCGGACTAGGGTTATCCGATACGCAGTATTTT.

V usage is TRBV7-9 and J usage is TRBJ1-2, with no clear D. There are 16 residues in the CDR3. V gave up 3 bases and J gave up 0 bases, with 14 bases separating them. The V gene's germline CDR1 is SEHNR and CDR2 FQNEAQ (reference sequence). DNA for the CDR3: TGTGCCAGCAGCTTTCCCCCTCCCCAAGCTAACTATGGCTACACCTTC. This translates into CASSFPPPQANYGYTF. Filled out from reference TRBV7-9 and TRBJ1-2, the complete variable domain reads DTGVSQNPRHKITKRGQNVTFRCDPISEHNRLYWYRQTLGQGPEFLTYFQNEAQLEKSRLLSDRFSAERPKGSFSTLEIQRTEQGDSAMYLCASSFPPPQANYGYTFGSGTRLTVV.

The rearrangement joins TRBV5-1 to TRBJ1-1; TRBD1 is a possible D gene (5 bases). This CDR3 has 14 residues. The V and J ends lost 2 bases and 7 bases respectively, with 15 bases between them. Germline loops: CDR1 SGHRS, CDR2 YFSETQ. The CDR3 loop is CASSLGLTEGEAFF. CDR3 DNA sequence: TGCGCCAGCAGCTTAGGATTGACAGAAGGTGAAGCTTTCTTT.

The chain links TRBV27 to TRBJ2-2, with D maybe TRBD2 (6 bases). Germline CDR1 is MNHEY and CDR2 is SMNVEV (reference sequence). The length of the CDR3 is 16 residues. Trimming pared 5 bases from V and 2 bases from J, leaving 15 bases between. In nucleotides, the CDR3 is TGTGCCAGCAGTCGGCGGGGCGTGGGTAACACCGGGGAGCTGTTTTTT. Translated, it gives CASSRRGVGNTGELFF.

The rearrangement uses TRBV18 and TRBJ2-3; D possibly corresponds to TRBD1 (5 bases). This CDR3 comprises 15 residues. Trimming took off 6 bases at V and 3 bases at J, with 16 bases between the two ends. Germline values: CDR1 KGHSH, CDR2 LQKENI. The DNA for the CDR3 is TGTGCCAGCTCCCCTTTGGCGGCAGGGACAGATACGCAGTATTTT. Amino acids: CASSPLAAGTDTQYF.

V gene TRBV30 combines with J gene TRBJ1-5, with 8 positions matching TRBD1. CDR3 length: 13 residues. V lost 2 bases to trimming and J lost 5 bases; unmatched junction nucleotides: 2. Germline loops: CDR1 GTSNPN, CDR2 SVGIG (reference sequence). This CDR3 is CAWSNRGDQPQHF. The CDR3 DNA follows: TGTGCCTGGAGTAACAGGGGGGATCAGCCCCAGCATTTT.

The rearrangement uses TRBV30 and TRBJ1-4; D unclear. This CDR3 is built from 13 residues. Germline CDR1 and CDR2: GTSNPN and SVGIG (reference sequence). With 3 bases removed from V and 5 bases from J, the gap between germline ends came to 10 bases. CDR3 region: CAWRDGANEKLFF. The CDR3 DNA reads as TGTGCCTGGAGGGACGGAGCAAATGAAAAACTGTTTTTT.

To note about this clone: Other DNA sequences of this sample code for an identical CDR3. The chain combines TRBV7-9 with TRBJ2-1, with TRBD1 identical over 7 bases. CDR1 and CDR2 from the germline V gene are SEHNR and FQNEAQ (reference sequence). The CDR3 consists of 15 residues. The J segment lost 4 bases and the V segment lost 4 bases, leaving 7 bases of the junction unmatched. The CDR3 region is CASSSQGRGYNEQFF. CDR3 nucleotides: TGTGCCAGCAGCTCACAGGGGCGAGGGTACAATGAGCAGTTCTTC.

This chain joins TRBV7-9 and TRBJ2-7; D may be TRBD2 (7 bases). With 5 bases removed from V and 6 bases from J, the gap between germline ends came to 23 bases. The CDR3 loop spans 16 amino acids. The germline V gene has CDR1 SEHNR and CDR2 FQNEAQ (reference sequence). DNA for the CDR3: TGTGCCAGCAGCGGGCGGGGGCTAGCTGGGGTTGGCGAGCAGTACTTC. Amino acids: CASSGRGLAGVGEQYF.

This clone showed up just once. The V call is TRBV14, the J call TRBJ2-5, with D perhaps being TRBD1 or TRBD2 (5 bases each). Trimming removed 1 base at V and 5 bases at J, with 14 bases between. CDR3 size: 15 residues. Germline V gene data show CDR1 as SGHDN and CDR2 as FVKESK. CDR3 loop: CASSQVGAPRETQYF. DNA of the CDR3: TGTGCCAGCAGCCAAGTCGGGGCCCCCCGGGAGACCCAGTACTTC.

This clone was seen a single time. The V call is TRBV7-3, the J call TRBJ2-7; D is ambiguous. The germline gives CDR1 SGHTA, CDR2 FQGTGA. Between the trimmed V and J ends, which lost 2 bases and 2 bases, there was a span of 13 bases. The length of the CDR3 is 15 residues. The CDR3 loop reads CASSLVPDGTYEQYF. Here the CDR3 DNA reads TGTGCCAGCAGCTTAGTTCCGGACGGAACCTACGAGCAGTACTTC. The whole variable domain, filled in from reference TRBV7-3 and TRBJ2-7, reads GAGVSQTPSNKVTEKGKYVELRCDPISGHTALYWYRQSLGQGPEFLIYFQGTGAADDSGLPNDRFFAVRPEGSVSTLKIQRTERGDSAVYLCASSLVPDGTYEQYFGPGTRLTVT.

The chain links TRBV2 to TRBJ2-1, with D unresolved. Per the germline V gene, CDR1 is SNHLY and CDR2 is FYNNEI. The V and J ends lost 7 bases and 1 base respectively, with 11 bases between them. CDR3 length: 14 residues. For the CDR3, the DNA is TGTGCCAGCAATCGGATCATATCCTACAATGAGCAGTTCTTC. Encoded protein: CASNRIISYNEQFF.

In its sample, this clone was seen a few times. V is TRBV2 and J is TRBJ1-5; no reliable D call. V gave up 10 bases and J gave up 5 bases, with 15 bases separating them. From germline, CDR1 is SNHLY and CDR2 FYNNEI. The CDR3 runs to 13 residues. CDR3 nucleotide sequence: TGTGCCACCAAGCGCCTAATAGATCAGCCCCAGCATTTT. Its translation is CATKRLIDQPQHF.

V is TRBV7-2 and J is TRBJ2-1, with D hard to call. V shed 3 bases and J shed 7 bases, with 7 bases lying between them. Per the germline V gene, CDR1 is SGHTA and CDR2 is FQGNSA. The CDR3 consists of 12 residues. DNA of the CDR3: TGTGCCAGCAGCTTCCTCTGGAATGAGCAGTTCTTC. Amino acids: CASSFLWNEQFF.

The chain couples TRBV5-8 to TRBJ2-3; D may be TRBD1 (6 bases). Germline assignment: CDR1 SGHTS and CDR2 YDEGEE. The V end was cut by 5 bases, the J end by 4 bases, with 11 bases between. CDR3 length: 13 residues. CDR3 nucleotide sequence: TGTGCCAGCAGAAAGACAGGAGCAGATACGCAGTATTTT. It is translated as CASRKTGADTQYF.

The V gene is TRBV6-1, the J gene TRBJ2-4, with D possibly being TRBD1 (6 bases). The germline V and J ends were trimmed by 4 bases and 2 bases, with 18 bases remaining between them. The germline V gene encodes CDR1 MNHNS and CDR2 SASEGT. The CDR3 consists of 17 residues. The CDR3: CASSGKPGQVTKNIQYF. CDR3 DNA: TGTGCCAGCAGTGGAAAACCGGGACAAGTAACCAAAAACATTCAGTACTTC.

In regard to this clone: Other DNA variants within this sample encode the same CDR3. The chain uses TRBV30 and TRBJ1-2; D is ambiguous. This CDR3 is 11 amino acids long. Between the trimmed V and J ends, which lost 0 bases and 7 bases, there was a span of 6 bases. Looked up from germline, CDR1 is GTSNPN and CDR2 is SVGIG (reference sequence). CDR3 DNA sequence: TGTGCCTGGAGTGTACTCTCTGGCTACACCTTC. The encoded protein is CAWSVLSGYTF.

This chain links TRBV7-2 with TRBJ2-7; D possibly corresponds to TRBD1 (6 bases). Trimming removed 5 bases at V and 1 base at J, with 15 bases between. CDR1 and CDR2 (germline): SGHTA, FQGNSA. This CDR3 comprises 15 residues. This chain's CDR3 is CASSLRGIGSYEQYF. The CDR3, as DNA: TGTGCCAGCAGCCTGAGGGGGATAGGGTCCTACGAGCAGTACTTC.

The chain joins TRBV11-3 to TRBJ2-4; perhaps TRBD2 as D (6 bases). Germline V gives CDR1 SGHNT, CDR2 YENEEA. Deletions cut 3 bases from V and 9 bases from J, with 12 bases between. CDR3 length: 13 residues. CDR3 bases: TGTGCCAGCAGCTTGCGCGGGCGGGGCATTCAGTACTTC. Its protein is CASSLRGRGIQYF. Using reference TRBV11-3 and TRBJ2-4 for the parts outside the CDR3, the full variable domain is EAGVVQSPRYKIIEKKQPVAFWCNPISGHNTLYWYLQNLGQGPELLIRYENEEAVDDSQLPKDRFSAERLKGVDSTLKIQPAELGDSAVYLCASSLRGRGIQYFGAGTRLSVL.